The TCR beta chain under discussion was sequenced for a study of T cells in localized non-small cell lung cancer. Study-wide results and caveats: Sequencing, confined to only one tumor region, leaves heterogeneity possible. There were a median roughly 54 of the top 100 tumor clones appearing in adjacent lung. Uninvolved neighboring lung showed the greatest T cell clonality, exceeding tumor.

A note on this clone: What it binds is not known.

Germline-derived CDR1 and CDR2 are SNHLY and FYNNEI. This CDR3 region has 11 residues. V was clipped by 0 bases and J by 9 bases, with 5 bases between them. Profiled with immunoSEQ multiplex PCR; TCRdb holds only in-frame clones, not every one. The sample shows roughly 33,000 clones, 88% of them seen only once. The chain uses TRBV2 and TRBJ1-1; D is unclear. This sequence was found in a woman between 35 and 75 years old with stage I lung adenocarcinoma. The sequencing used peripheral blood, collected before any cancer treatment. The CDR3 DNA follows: TGTGCCAGCAGTGAAGCAGGGCAAGCTTTCTTT. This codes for CASSEAGQAFF. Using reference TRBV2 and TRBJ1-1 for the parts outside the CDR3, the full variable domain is EPEVTQTPSHQVTQMGQEVILRCVPISNHLYFYWYRQILGQKVEFLVSFYNNEISEKSEIFDDQFSVERPDGSNFTLKIRSTKLEDSAMYFCASSEAGQAFFGQGTRLTVV.